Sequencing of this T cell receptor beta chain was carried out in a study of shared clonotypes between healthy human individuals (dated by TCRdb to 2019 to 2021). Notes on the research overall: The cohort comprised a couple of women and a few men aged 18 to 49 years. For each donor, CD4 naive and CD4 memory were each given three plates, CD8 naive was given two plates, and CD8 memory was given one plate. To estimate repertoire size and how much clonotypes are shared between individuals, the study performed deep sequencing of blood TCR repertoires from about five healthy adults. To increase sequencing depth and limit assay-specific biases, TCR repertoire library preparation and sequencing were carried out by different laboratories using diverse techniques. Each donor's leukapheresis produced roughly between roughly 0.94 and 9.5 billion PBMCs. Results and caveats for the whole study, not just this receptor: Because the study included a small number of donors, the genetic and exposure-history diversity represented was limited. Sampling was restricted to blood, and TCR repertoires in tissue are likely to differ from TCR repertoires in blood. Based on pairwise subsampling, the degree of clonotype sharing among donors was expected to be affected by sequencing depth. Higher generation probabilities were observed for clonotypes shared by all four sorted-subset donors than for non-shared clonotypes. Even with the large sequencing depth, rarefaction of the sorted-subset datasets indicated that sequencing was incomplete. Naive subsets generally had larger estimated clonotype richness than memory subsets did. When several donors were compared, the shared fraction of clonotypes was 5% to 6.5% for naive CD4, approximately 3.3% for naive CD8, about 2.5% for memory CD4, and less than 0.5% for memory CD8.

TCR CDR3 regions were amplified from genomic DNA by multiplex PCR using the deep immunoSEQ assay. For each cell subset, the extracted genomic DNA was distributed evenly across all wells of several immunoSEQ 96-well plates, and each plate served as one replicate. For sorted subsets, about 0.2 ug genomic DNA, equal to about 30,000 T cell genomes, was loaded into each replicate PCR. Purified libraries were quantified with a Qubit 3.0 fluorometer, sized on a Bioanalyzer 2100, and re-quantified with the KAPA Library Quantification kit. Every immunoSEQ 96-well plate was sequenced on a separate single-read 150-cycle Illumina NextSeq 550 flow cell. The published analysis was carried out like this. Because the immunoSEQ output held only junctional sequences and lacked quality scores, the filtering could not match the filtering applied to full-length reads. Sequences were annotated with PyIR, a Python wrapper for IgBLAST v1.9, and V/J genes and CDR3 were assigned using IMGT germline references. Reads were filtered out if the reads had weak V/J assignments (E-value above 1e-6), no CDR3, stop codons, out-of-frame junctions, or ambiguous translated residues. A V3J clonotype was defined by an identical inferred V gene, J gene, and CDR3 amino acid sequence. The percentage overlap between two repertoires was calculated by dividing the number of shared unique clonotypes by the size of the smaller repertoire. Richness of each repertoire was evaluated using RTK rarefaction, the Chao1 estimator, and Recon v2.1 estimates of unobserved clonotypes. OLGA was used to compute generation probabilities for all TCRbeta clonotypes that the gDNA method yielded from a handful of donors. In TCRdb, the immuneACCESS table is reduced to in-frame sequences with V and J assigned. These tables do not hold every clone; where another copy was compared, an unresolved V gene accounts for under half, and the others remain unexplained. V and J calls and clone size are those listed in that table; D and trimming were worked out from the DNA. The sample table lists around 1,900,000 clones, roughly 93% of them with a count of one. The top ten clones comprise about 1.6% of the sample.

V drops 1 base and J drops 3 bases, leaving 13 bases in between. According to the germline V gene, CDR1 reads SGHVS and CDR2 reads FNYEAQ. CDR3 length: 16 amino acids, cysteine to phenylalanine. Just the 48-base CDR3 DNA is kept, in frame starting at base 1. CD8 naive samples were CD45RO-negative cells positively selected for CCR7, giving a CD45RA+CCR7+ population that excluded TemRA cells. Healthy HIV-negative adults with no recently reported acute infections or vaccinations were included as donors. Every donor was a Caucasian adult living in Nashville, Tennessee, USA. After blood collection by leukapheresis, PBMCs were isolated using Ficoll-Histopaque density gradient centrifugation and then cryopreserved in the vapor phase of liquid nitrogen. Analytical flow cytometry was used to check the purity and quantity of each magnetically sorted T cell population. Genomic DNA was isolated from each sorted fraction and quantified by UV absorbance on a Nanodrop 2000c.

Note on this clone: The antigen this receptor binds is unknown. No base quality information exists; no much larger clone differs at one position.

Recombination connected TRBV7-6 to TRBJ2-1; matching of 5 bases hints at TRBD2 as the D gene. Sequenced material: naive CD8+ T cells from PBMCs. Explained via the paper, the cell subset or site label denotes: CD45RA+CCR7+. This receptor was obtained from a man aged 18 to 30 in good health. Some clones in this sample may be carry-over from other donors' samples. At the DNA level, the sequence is TGTGCCAGCAGCTTAGAGTGGACTTTCCACTACAATGAGCAGTTCTTC. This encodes CASSLEWTFHYNEQFF.